What follows are 13 T cell receptor beta chains derived from one specimen sequenced in a study of T cell repertoires in cytomegalovirus infection (dated by TCRdb to between 2018 and 2020). The instrument was an Illumina HiSeq 1500. Clones were called with MiXCR by TCRdb after fastp trimmed the public reads at Q25, and only in-frame beta chains were retained. Rows matching on CDR3 protein sequence are summarized as one entry with the most common DNA and genes. Counted in this sample were fewer than 350,000 distinct CDR3 sequences; over 7.5% of them appeared once. The top ten constitute roughly 4% of the sample. The specimen was PBMCs. Source of these receptors: a human donor in good health (CMV status not recorded). Some clones in this sample may be carry-over from other donors' samples.

Comment on this clonotype: Being one base from a much bigger clone, this may be a read error. The chain recombines TRBV12-3 or TRBV12-4 with TRBJ1-4; D call uncertain. The CDR3 consists of 11 residues. For the CDR3, the DNA is TGTGCCAGCAGTCCTAATGAAACACTGTTTTTT. This translates into CASSPNETLFF.

The chain recombines TRBV10-3 with TRBJ2-1; D is uncertain. This CDR3 has 13 residues. V lost 11 bases and J 7 bases, leaving 18 bases between the germline ends. From germline, CDR1 is ENHRY and CDR2 SYGVKD. This CDR3 is CAVAPGITNEQFF. The CDR3 DNA is TGTGCCGTTGCCCCTGGTATTACGAATGAGCAGTTCTTC.

This clonotype showed up many times. The genes are TRBV7-9 and TRBJ2-2; 10 nucleotides align to TRBD1. Germline loops: CDR1 SEHNR, CDR2 FQNEAQ (reference sequence). Trimming at V came to 5 bases and at J to 7 bases, leaving 7 bases not matched to a gene. This CDR3 has 15 amino acids. The chain's CDR3 is CASSLRQGAGGELFF. Here the CDR3 DNA reads TGTGCCAGCAGCCTCCGACAGGGGGCGGGCGGGGAGCTGTTTTTT.

This clonotype was detected only a few times. This chain connects TRBV19 to TRBJ2-7; D is perhaps TRBD1 or TRBD2 (5 bases each). The CDR3 length is 18 residues. Trimming removed 2 bases at V and 0 bases at J, with 20 bases between. The germline V gene encodes CDR1 LNHDA and CDR2 SQIVND (reference sequence). CDR3 bases: TGTGCCAGTAGTATAAGTTCTGGGGGACGGTCGACCTCCTACGAGCAGTACTTC. Encoded protein: CASSISSGGRSTSYEQYF.

This clonotype was observed many times. The chain links TRBV2 to TRBJ2-7; tentative D call: TRBD2 (6 bases). Trimming removed 7 bases at V and 2 bases at J, with 12 bases between. The germline gives CDR1 SNHLY, CDR2 FYNNEI. CDR3 length: 13 amino acids. CDR3 in amino acids: CASTRGITYEQYF. The CDR3 DNA reads TGTGCCAGCACCCGGGGGATAACCTACGAGCAGTACTTC.

V is TRBV28 and J is TRBJ2-7; 8 bases align to TRBD1. Germline loops: CDR1 MDHEN, CDR2 SYDVKM. Trimming took 5 bases from V and 5 from J; bases not matched to a gene: 8. The CDR3 spans 14 residues. Here the CDR3 reads CASSTGGAIHEQYF. In DNA form, the CDR3 reads TGTGCCAGCAGTACAGGGGGAGCGATCCACGAGCAGTACTTC.

There are a few counts of this clonotype. The rearrangement links TRBV5-4 to TRBJ2-2; D ambiguous. Germline V lookup: CDR1 SGHNT, CDR2 YYREEE (reference sequence). The CDR3 is 15 amino acids. V lost 2 bases to trimming and J lost 2 bases, with 10 bases between them. CDR3 amino acids: CASSLQGLNTGELFF. CDR3 nucleotides: TGTGCCAGCAGCTTACAAGGATTAAACACCGGGGAGCTGTTTTTT.

This clonotype was observed a handful of times. The V and J genes are TRBV5-1 and TRBJ2-3; 7 nucleotides align to TRBD1. Germline lookup yields CDR1 SGHRS and CDR2 YFSETQ. With V trimmed by 4 bases and J by 2 bases, 4 bases remained unmatched. The CDR3 has 14 amino acids. The CDR3 protein is CASSRGTVTDTQYF. The CDR3 bases are TGCGCCAGCAGCCGAGGGACAGTCACAGATACGCAGTATTTT.

Only a few counts were recorded for this clonotype. J is TRBJ1-5 and V is TRBV6-5; 7 bases fit TRBD1. This CDR3 has 15 amino acids. The germline gives CDR1 MNHEY, CDR2 SVGAGI. V lost 6 bases and J lost 0; bases outside the gene matches: 5. The CDR3 here is CASSLGQYSNQPQHF. CDR3 coding DNA: TGTGCCAGCAGCCTGGGACAGTATAGCAATCAGCCCCAGCATTTT.

This rearrangement joins TRBV10-3 to TRBJ1-1, with D tentatively TRBD1 (6 bases). This CDR3 has 14 amino acids. CDR1 and CDR2 (germline): ENHRY, SYGVKD. Trimming shortened V by 3 bases and J by 4 bases, and 12 bases separated the two germline ends. The DNA for the CDR3 is TGTGCCATCAGTGATCGAGGGGGGAGCACTGAAGCTTTCTTT. This gives the protein CAISDRGGSTEAFF.

This CDR3 reads CASRSRGAGGTDTQYF. As DNA, the CDR3 is TGTGCCAGCAGGAGTCGGGGGGCTGGTGGCACAGATACGCAGTATTTT. The chain is built from TRBV27 and TRBJ2-3; D possibly corresponds to TRBD2 (7 bases). The CDR3 sequence is 16 residues long. Trimming took off 6 bases at V and 1 base at J, with 17 bases between the two ends. Germline-derived CDR1 and CDR2 are MNHEY and SMNVEV (reference sequence).

The V and J genes are TRBV20-1 and TRBJ2-2; 8 positions match TRBD2. Germline CDR1 DFQATT, CDR2 SNEGSKA (reference sequence). V lost 6 bases to trimming and J lost 2 bases; unmatched junction nucleotides: 2. The CDR3 has 13 residues. The CDR3 nucleotides are TGCAGTGCAGCGGGAGCAAACACCGGGGAGCTGTTTTTT. Amino acid sequence: CSAAGANTGELFF.

There are many counts of this clonotype. The chain couples TRBV7-6 to TRBJ1-4, with D hard to call. CDR3 length: 15 amino acids. Germline loops: CDR1 SGHVS, CDR2 FNYEAQ. V lost 1 base, J lost 0 bases, and 6 bases lay in between. This chain's CDR3 is CASSLGPATNEKLFF. For the CDR3, the DNA is TGTGCCAGCAGCTTAGGCCCTGCAACTAATGAAAAACTGTTTTTT.